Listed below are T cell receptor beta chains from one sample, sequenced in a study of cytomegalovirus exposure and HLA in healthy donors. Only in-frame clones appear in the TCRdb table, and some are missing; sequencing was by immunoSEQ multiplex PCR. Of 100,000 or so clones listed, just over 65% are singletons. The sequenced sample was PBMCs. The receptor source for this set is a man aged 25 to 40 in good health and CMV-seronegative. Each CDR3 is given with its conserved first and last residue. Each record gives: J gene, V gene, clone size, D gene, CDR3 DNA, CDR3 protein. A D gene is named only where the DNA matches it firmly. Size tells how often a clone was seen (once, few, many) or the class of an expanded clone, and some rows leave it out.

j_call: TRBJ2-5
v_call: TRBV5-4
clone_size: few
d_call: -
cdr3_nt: TGTGCCAGCAGCTTGGCCCTCCAAGAGACCCAGTACTTC
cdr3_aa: CASSLALQETQYF

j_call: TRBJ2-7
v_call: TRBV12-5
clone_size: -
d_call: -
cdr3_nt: TGTGCTAGTGGTCTATCCCGACAGGGAGGTGAGCAGTACTTC
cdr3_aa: CASGLSRQGGEQYF

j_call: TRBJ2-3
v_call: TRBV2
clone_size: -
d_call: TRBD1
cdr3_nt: TGTGCCAGCAGTGAGGACAGGGGGATGAATACGCAGTATTTT
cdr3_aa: CASSEDRGMNTQYF

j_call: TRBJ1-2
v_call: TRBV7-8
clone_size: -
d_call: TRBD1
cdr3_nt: TGTGCCAGCAGCTTAGGTACAGGGGGCGCAAACTATGGCTACACCTTC
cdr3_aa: CASSLGTGGANYGYTF

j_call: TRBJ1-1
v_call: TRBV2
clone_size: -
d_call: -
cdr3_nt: TGTGCCAGCAGTGTCTACCTTCTGGTTACAGGGTTGGGCACTGAAGCTTTCTTT
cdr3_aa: CASSVYLLVTGLGTEAFF

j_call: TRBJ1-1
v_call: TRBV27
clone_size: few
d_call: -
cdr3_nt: TGTGCCAGCAGTTTGTTGGGGGCTGGTGAAGCTTTCTTT
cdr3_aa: CASSLLGAGEAFF

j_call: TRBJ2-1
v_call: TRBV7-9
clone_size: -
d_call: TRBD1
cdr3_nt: TGTGCCAGCAGCCCCCGACAGGGGAATTCAATCTCCTACAATGAGCAGTTCTTC
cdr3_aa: CASSPRQGNSISYNEQFF

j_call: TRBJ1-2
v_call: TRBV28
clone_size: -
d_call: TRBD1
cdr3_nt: TGTGCCAGCAGTAACAGGGGCAGATCTAACTATGGCTACACCTTC
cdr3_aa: CASSNRGRSNYGYTF

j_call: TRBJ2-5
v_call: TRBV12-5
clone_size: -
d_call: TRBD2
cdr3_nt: TGTGCTAGTGGTTTGTCGGTAGCGGGAGCCATTAGTGAGCAGTACTTC
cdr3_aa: CASGLSVAGAISEQYF

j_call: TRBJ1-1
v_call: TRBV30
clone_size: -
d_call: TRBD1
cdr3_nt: TGTGCCTGGAGTGTACTTCCCGGGACAGGGTACGGCGCTTTCTTT
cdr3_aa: CAWSVLPGTGYGAFF

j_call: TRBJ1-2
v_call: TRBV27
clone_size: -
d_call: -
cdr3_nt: TGTGCCAGCAGGGCTGGCCATGGCTACACCTTC
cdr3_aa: CASRAGHGYTF

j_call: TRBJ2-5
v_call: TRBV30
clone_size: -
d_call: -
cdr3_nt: TGTGCCTGGAGTGTATCAGGCACCGAGACCCAGTACTTC
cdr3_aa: CAWSVSGTETQYF

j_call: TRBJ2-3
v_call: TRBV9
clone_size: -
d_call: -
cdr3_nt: TGTGCCAGCAGCGTAGTATCCTTCACAGATACGCAGTATTTT
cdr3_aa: CASSVVSFTDTQYF

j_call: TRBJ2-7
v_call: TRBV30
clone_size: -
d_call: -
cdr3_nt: TGTGCCTGGAGTCAGGGGTCTGCCTACGAGCAGTACTTC
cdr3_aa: CAWSQGSAYEQYF

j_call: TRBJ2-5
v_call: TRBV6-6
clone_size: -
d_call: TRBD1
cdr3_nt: TGTGCCAGCAGTCCCATGACAGGGTTAGAGACCCAGTACTTC
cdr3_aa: CASSPMTGLETQYF

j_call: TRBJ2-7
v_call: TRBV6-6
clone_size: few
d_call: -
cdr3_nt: TGTGCCAGCAGTTTTTTAGCATCCTACGAGCAGTACTTC
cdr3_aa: CASSFLASYEQYF

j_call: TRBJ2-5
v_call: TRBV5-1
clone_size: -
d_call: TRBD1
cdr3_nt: TGCGCCAGCAGCTTGGGACAGGGGGAGGAGACCCAGTACTTC
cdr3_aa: CASSLGQGEETQYF

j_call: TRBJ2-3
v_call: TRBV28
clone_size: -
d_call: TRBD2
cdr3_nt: TGTGCCAGCAGTTCACCCAGATTCGGGACTAGCCGGCCTAGCACAGATACGCAGTATTTT
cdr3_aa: CASSSPRFGTSRPSTDTQYF

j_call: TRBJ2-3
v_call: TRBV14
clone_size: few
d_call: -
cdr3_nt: TGTGCCAGCAGCCAGGGCCAGGGCACTTGGGATACGCAGTATTTT
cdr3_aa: CASSQGQGTWDTQYF

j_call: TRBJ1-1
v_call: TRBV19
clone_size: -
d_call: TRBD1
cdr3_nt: TGTGCCAGTACTACATACGGTGACAGGGCGAACACTGAAGCTTTCTTT
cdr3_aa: CASTTYGDRANTEAFF

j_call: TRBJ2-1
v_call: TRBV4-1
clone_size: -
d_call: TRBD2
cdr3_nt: TGCGCCAGCAGGGCTAGCGGGGGGGGATTATTCGGGGATGAGCAGTTCTTC
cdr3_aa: CASRASGGGLFGDEQFF

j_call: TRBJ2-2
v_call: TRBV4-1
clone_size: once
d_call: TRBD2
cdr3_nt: TGCGCCAGCAGCCAAGAAGTGGTTAGCGGGGGGGCAGGCACCGGGGAGCTGTTTTTT
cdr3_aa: CASSQEVVSGGAGTGELFF

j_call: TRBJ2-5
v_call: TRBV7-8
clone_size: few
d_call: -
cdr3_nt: TGTGCCAGCAGCTTAATAGAAATTGAGACCCAGTACTTC
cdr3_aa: CASSLIEIETQYF

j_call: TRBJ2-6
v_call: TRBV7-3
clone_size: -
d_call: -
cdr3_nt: TGTGCCAGCAGTCCCGAGGATGCTGGGGCCAACGTCCTGACTTTC
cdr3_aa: CASSPEDAGANVLTF

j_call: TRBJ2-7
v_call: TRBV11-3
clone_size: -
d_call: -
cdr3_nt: TGTGCCAGCAGCTTCGGAATGGGCTCGGACGAGCAGTACTTC
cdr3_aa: CASSFGMGSDEQYF

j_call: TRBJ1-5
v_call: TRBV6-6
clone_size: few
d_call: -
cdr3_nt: TGTGCCAGCAGTTACTCCGACCCCGGGAATCAGCCCCAGCATTTT
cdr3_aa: CASSYSDPGNQPQHF

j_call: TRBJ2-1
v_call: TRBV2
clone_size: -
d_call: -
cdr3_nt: TGTGCCAGCAGTAGTAAAGGGGGCAATGAGCAGTTCTTC
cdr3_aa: CASSSKGGNEQFF

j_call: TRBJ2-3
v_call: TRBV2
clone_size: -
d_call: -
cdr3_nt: TGTGCCAGCAGGGACAAATTAATTAGCACAGATACGCAGTATTTT
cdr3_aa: CASRDKLISTDTQYF

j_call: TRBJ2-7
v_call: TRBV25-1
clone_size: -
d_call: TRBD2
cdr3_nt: TGTGCCAGCAGCGTCCCTGGGAGGGCCTACGAGCAGTACTTC
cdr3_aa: CASSVPGRAYEQYF

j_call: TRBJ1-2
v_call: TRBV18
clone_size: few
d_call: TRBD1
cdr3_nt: TGTGCCAGCTCAGGGGGGACAGGGAGCGCTGGCTACACCTTC
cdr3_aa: CASSGGTGSAGYTF

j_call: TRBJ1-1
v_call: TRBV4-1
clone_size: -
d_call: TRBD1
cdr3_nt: TGCGCCAGCAGCCAAGCGACAGGGCTGAACACTGAAGCTTTCTTT
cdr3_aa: CASSQATGLNTEAFF

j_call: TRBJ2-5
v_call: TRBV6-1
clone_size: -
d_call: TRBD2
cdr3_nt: TGTGCCAGCAGACGAACTAGCGACCAAGAGACCCAGTACTTC
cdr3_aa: CASRRTSDQETQYF

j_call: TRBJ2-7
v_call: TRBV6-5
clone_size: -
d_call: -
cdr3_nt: TGTGCCTCAAAGGAAGGGGATTGGGACGAGCAGTACTTC
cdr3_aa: CASKEGDWDEQYF

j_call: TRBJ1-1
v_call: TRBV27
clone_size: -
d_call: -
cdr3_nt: TGTGCCAGCAGGCAGTATCAGGGTTTAACTTTCTTT
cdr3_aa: CASRQYQGLTFF

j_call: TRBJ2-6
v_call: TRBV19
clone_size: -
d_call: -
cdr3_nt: TGTGCCAGTAGTCCCCAAGGGGGATCCGGGGCCAACGTCCTGACTTTC
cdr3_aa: CASSPQGGSGANVLTF

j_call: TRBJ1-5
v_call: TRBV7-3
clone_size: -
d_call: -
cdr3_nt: TGTGCCAGCAGTCCAGGGATCAATCAGCCCCAGCATTTT
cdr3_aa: CASSPGINQPQHF

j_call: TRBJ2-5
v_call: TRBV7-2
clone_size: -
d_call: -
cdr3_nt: TGTGCCAGCAGCGTTACCTCACAGGGTCCAAGAGGGACCCAGTACTTC
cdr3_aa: CASSVTSQGPRGTQYF

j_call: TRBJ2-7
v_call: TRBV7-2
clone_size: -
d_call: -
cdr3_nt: TGTGCCAGCAGCTTAAATTCAGGGAACTACGAGCAGTACTTC
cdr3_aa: CASSLNSGNYEQYF

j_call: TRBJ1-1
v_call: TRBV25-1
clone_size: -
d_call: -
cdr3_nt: TGTGCCAGCAGTGAATGGGCAGGAGAAGCTTTCTTT
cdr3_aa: CASSEWAGEAFF

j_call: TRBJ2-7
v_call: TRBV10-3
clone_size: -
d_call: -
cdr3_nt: TGTGCCATAAGTGAGGGACACTCCTACGAGCAGTACTTC
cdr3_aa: CAISEGHSYEQYF

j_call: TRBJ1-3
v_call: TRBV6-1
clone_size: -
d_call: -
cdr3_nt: TGTGCCAGCAGTGAAGCGGCTGGTGGTACCTCTGGAAACACCATATATTTT
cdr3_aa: CASSEAAGGTSGNTIYF

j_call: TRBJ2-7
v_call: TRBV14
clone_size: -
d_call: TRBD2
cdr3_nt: TGTGCCAGCAGCCGCAGCGGGAGCTTGCCCTACGAGCAGTACTTC
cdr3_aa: CASSRSGSLPYEQYF

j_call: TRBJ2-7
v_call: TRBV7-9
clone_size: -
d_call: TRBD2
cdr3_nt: TGTGCCAGCAGCTCCCGGGGGGGGCCCCAACATAGCTACGAGCAGTACTTC
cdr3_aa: CASSSRGGPQHSYEQYF

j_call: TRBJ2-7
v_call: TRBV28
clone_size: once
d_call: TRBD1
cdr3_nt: TGTGCCAGCAGAAAGACAGGGGCTCGCAACGAGCAGTACTTC
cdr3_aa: CASRKTGARNEQYF

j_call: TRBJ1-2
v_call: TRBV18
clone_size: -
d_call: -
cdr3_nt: TGTGCCAGCTCACCGCAGGGAGGCGGCTACACCTTC
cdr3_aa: CASSPQGGGYTF

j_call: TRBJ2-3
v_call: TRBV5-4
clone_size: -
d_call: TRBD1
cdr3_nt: TGTGCCAGCACTACGGAACAGGGGGTCACAGATACGCAGTATTTT
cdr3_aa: CASTTEQGVTDTQYF

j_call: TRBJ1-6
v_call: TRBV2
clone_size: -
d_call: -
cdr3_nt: TGTGCCATGTCCCGGGACACTAATTCACCCCTCCACTTT
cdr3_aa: CAMSRDTNSPLHF

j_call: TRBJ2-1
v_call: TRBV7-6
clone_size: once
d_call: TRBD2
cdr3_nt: TGTGCCAGCAGCTTAGTTGGACTAGCGGGGGAAAATGAGCAGTTCTTC
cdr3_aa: CASSLVGLAGENEQFF

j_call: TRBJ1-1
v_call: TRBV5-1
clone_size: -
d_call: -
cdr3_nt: TGCGCCAGCAGCCTGGCCAGGGCGAACACTGAAGCTTTCTTT
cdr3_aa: CASSLARANTEAFF

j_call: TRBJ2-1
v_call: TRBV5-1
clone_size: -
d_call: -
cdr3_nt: TGCGCCAGCAGCTTGGATCGGCTAGCGGGACAGGATGAGCAGTTCTTC
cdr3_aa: CASSLDRLAGQDEQFF

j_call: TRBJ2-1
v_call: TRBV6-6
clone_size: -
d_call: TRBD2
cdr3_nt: TGTGCCAGCGGGGAAGCTAGCGGGAGTCGTGAGCAGTTCTTC
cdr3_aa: CASGEASGSREQFF

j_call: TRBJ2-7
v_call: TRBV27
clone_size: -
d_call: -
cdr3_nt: TGTGCCAGCAGTTTATTACCAGGGCGGTACGAGCAGTACTTC
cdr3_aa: CASSLLPGRYEQYF